This T cell receptor beta chain was retrieved from a study of T cell responses to AZD1222 COVID-19 vaccine. Trimming shortened V by 6 bases and J by 2 bases, and 16 bases separated the two germline ends. Germline V gene data show CDR1 as MNHEY and CDR2 as SVGAGI. This CDR3 is 15 amino acids long. The table came from immunoSEQ multiplex PCR; TCRdb's copy has only in-frame clones and leaves some out. The sample lists 100,000 to 120,000 clones, about 94% occurring once. The V call is TRBV6-5, the J call TRBJ1-2, with D maybe TRBD1 (5 bases). The sample was peripheral blood, taken 28 days after the second AZD1222 dose. The origin of this receptor is an adult who received the AZD1222 COVID-19 vaccine. CDR3 region: CASRPMRTSNYGYTF. The CDR3 bases are TGTGCCAGCAGACCCATGAGGACATCAAACTATGGCTACACCTTC.